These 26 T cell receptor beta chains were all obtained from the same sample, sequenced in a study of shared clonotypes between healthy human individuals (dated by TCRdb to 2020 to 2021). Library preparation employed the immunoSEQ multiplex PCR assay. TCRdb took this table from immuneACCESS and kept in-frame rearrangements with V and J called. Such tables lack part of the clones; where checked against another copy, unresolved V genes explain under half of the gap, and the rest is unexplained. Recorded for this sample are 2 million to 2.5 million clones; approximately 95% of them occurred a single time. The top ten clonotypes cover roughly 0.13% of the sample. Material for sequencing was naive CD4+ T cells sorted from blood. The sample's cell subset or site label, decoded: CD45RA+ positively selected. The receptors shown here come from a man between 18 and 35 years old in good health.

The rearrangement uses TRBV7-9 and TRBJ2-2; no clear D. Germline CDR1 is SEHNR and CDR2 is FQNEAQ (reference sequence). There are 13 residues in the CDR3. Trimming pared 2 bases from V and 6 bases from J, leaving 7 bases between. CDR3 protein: CASSLMDPGELFF. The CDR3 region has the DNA TGTGCCAGCAGCTTAATGGATCCCGGGGAGCTGTTTTTT.

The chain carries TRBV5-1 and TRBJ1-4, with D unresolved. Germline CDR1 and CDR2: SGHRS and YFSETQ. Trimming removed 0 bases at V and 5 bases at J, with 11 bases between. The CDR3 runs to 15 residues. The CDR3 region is CASSLGDSANEKLFF. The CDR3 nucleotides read TGCGCCAGCAGCTTGGGGGATAGTGCCAATGAAAAACTGTTTTTT. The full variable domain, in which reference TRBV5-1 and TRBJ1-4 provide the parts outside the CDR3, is KAGVTQTPRYLIKTRGQQVTLSCSPISGHRSVSWYQQTPGQGLQFLFEYFSETQRNKGNFPGRFSGRQFSNSRSEMNVSTLELGDSALYLCASSLGDSANEKLFFGSGTQLSVL.

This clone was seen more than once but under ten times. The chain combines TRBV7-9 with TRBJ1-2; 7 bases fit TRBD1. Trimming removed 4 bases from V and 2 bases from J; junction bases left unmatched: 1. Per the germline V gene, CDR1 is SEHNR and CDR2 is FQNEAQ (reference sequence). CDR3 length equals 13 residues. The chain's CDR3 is CASSSTGNYGYTF. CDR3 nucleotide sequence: TGTGCCAGCAGCTCGACAGGGAACTATGGCTACACCTTC. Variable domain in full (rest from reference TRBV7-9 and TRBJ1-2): DTGVSQNPRHKITKRGQNVTFRCDPISEHNRLYWYRQTLGQGPEFLTYFQNEAQLEKSRLLSDRFSAERPKGSFSTLEIQRTEQGDSAMYLCASSSTGNYGYTFGSGTRLTVV.

The CDR3 sequence is CASSFLGQGAQEQYF. CDR3 sequence (DNA): TGTGCCAGCAGCTTCCTAGGACAGGGGGCTCAAGAGCAGTACTTC. The genes are TRBV7-8 and TRBJ2-7, with 11 bases aligning to TRBD1. CDR3 length: 15 amino acids. Germline assignment: CDR1 SGHVS and CDR2 FQNEAQ. V shed 3 bases and J 7 bases; nucleotides not matched to a gene: 8.

CDR3 DNA sequence: TGTGCCAGCAGCTTATCGCGGACAGCTAATGAAAAACTGTTTTTT. Its protein is CASSLSRTANEKLFF. This chain connects TRBV7-9 to TRBJ1-4, with D tentatively TRBD1 (6 bases). Looked up from germline, CDR1 is SEHNR and CDR2 is FQNEAQ (reference sequence). The CDR3 loop spans 15 amino acids. The V and J ends lost 2 bases and 3 bases respectively, with 10 bases between them.

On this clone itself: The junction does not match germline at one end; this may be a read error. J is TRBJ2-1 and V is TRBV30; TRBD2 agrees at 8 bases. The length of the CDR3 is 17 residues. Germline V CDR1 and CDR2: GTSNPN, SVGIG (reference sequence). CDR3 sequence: CAWSVRPGGPSHNEQFF. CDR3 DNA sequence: TGTGCCTGGAGTGTACGGCCGGGAGGGCCCTCCCACAATGAGCAGTTCTTC.

CDR3 in amino acids: CASSLLWRTEAFF. The CDR3 nucleotides read TGTGCCAGCAGCCTCCTTTGGAGGACTGAAGCTTTCTTT. The chain combines TRBV5-5 with TRBJ1-1; the D is unclear. CDR3 size: 13 residues. CDR1 is SGHKS and CDR2 is YYEKEE in the germline V gene (reference sequence). Trimming pared 4 bases from V and 5 bases from J, leaving 12 bases between.

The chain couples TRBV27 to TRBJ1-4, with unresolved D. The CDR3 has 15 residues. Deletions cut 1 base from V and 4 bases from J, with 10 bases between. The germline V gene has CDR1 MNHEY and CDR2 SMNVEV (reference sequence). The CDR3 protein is CASSLWRVGNEKLFF. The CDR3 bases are TGTGCCAGCAGTTTATGGAGGGTTGGTAATGAAAAACTGTTTTTT.

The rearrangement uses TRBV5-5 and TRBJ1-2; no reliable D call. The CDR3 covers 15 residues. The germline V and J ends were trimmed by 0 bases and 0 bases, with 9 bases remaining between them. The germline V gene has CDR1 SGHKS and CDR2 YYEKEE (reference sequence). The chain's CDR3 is CASSLGADTNYGYTF. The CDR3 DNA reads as TGTGCCAGCAGCTTGGGGGCAGATACTAACTATGGCTACACCTTC. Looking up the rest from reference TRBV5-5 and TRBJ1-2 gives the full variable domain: DAGVTQSPTHLIKTRGQQVTLRCSPISGHKSVSWYQQVLGQGPQFIFQYYEKEERGRGNFPDRFSARQFPNYSSELNVNALLLGDSALYLCASSLGADTNYGYTFGSGTRLTVV.

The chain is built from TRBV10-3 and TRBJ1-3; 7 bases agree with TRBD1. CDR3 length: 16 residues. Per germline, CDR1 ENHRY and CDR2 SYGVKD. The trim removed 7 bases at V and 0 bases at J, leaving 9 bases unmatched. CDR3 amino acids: CAITSGTALSGNTIYF. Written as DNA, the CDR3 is TGTGCCATCACCTCCGGGACAGCTCTCTCTGGAAACACCATATATTTT.

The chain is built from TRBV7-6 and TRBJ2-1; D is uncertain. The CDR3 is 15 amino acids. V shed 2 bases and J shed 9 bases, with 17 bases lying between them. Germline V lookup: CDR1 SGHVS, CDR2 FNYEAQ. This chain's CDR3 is CASSLPFHQTGEQFF. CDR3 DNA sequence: TGTGCCAGCAGCTTACCCTTCCACCAGACGGGTGAGCAGTTCTTC.

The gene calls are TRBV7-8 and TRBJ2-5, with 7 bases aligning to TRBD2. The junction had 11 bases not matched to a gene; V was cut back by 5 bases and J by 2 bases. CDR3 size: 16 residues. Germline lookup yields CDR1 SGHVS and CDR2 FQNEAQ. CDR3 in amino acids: CASSPYGAGWQETQYF. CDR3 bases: TGTGCCAGCAGCCCATACGGAGCGGGGTGGCAAGAGACCCAGTACTTC.

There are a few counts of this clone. The CDR3: CASSVPGRGGNSPLHF. CDR3 sequence (DNA): TGTGCCAGCAGCGTCCCTGGTAGGGGAGGTAATTCACCCCTCCACTTT. The rearrangement joins TRBV2 to TRBJ1-6; TRBD1 is a possible D gene (5 bases). The V end was cut by 6 bases, the J end by 6 bases, with 18 bases between. Germline V gene lookup returns CDR1 SNHLY and CDR2 FYNNEI. This CDR3 region has 16 residues.

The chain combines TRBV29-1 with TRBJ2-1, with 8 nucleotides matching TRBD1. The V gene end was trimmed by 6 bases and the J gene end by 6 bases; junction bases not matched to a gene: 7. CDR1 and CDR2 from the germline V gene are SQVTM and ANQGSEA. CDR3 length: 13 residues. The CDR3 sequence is CSVDRDLSNEQFF. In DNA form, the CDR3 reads TGCAGCGTGGACAGGGATTTGAGCAATGAGCAGTTCTTC.

The CDR3 sequence: CASSLGSGLSYNEQFF. CDR3 in DNA: TGTGCCAGCTCATTAGGATCGGGACTCTCCTACAATGAGCAGTTCTTC. The rearrangement uses TRBV18 and TRBJ2-1; D may be TRBD2 (6 bases). Germline V gene lookup returns CDR1 KGHSH and CDR2 LQKENI. This CDR3 contains 16 residues. V lost 5 bases to trimming and J lost 0 bases, with 14 bases between them.

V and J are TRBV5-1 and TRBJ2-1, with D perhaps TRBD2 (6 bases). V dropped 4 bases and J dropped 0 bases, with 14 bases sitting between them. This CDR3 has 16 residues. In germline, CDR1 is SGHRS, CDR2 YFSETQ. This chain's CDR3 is CASSPSERASYNEQFF. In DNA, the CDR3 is TGCGCCAGCAGCCCCTCGGAGCGGGCCTCCTACAATGAGCAGTTCTTC.

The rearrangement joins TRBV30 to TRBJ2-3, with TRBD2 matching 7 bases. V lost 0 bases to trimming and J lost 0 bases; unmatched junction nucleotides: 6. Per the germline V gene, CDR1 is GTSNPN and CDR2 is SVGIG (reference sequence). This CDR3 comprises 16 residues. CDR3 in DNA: TGTGCCTGGAGTGTCTCTAGCGGAGGGAGCACAGATACGCAGTATTTT. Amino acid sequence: CAWSVSSGGSTDTQYF.

CDR3 loop: CASGLLASYNEQFF. As DNA, the CDR3 is TGTGCTAGTGGTTTGTTGGCCTCCTACAATGAGCAGTTCTTC. The V call is TRBV12-5, the J call TRBJ2-1; D gene ambiguous. Trimming left V 2 bases short and J 0 bases short, with 5 bases between. The CDR3 spans 14 residues. Germline CDR1 reads LGHNT; CDR2 reads FRNRAP.

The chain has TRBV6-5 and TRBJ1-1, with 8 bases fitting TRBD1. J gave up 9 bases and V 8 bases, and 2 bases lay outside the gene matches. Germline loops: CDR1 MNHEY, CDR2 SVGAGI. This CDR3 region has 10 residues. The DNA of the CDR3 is TGTGCCAGCGGGACAGGTAAAGCTTTCTTT. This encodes CASGTGKAFF.

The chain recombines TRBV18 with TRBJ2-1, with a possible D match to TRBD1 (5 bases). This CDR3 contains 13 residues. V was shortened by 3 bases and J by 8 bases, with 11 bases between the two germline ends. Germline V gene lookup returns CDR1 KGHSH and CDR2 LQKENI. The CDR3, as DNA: TGTGCCAGCTCACCGGGCCTCAGGGATGAGCAGTTCTTC. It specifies CASSPGLRDEQFF.

The CDR3: CASRGLAGGYNEQFF. Written as DNA, the CDR3 is TGTGCCAGCAGGGGACTAGCGGGGGGTTACAATGAGCAGTTCTTC. The chain links TRBV7-2 to TRBJ2-1, with 15 positions matching TRBD2. Germline CDR1 is SGHTA and CDR2 is FQGNSA. This CDR3 has 15 amino acids. V gave up 6 bases and J gave up 4 bases; unmatched junction bases: 1. Looking up the rest from reference TRBV7-2 and TRBJ2-1 gives the full variable domain: GAGVSQSPSNKVTEKGKDVELRCDPISGHTALYWYRQSLGQGLEFLIYFQGNSAPDKSGLPSDRFSAERTGGSVSTLTIQRTQQEDSAVYLCASRGLAGGYNEQFFGPGTRLTVL.

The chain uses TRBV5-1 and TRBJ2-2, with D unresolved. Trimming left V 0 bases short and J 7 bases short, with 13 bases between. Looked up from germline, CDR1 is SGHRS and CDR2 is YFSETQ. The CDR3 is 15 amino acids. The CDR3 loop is CASSLGPPNGGELFF. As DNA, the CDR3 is TGCGCCAGCAGCTTGGGTCCCCCCAATGGCGGGGAGCTGTTTTTT.

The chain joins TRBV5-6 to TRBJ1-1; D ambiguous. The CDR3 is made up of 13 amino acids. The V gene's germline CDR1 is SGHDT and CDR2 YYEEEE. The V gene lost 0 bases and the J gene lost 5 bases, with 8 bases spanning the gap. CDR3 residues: CASSLGLTTEAFF. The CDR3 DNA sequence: TGTGCCAGCAGCTTGGGCCTGACAACTGAAGCTTTCTTT.

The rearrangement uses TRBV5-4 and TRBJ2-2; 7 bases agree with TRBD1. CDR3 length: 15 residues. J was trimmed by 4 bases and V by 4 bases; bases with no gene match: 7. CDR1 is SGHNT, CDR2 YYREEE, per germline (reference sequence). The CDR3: CASSPRDSGTGELFF. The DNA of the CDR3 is TGTGCCAGCAGCCCGAGGGACAGCGGCACCGGGGAGCTGTTTTTT.

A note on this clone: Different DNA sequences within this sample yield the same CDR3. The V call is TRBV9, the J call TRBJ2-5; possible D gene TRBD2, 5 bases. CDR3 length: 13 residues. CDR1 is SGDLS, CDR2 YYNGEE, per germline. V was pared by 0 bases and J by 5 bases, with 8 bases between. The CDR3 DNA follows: TGTGCCAGCAGCGTAGGGAGCGGCGAGACCCAGTACTTC. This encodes CASSVGSGETQYF. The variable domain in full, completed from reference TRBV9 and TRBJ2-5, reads DSGVTQTPKHLITATGQRVTLRCSPRSGDLSVYWYQQSLDQGLQFLIQYYNGEERAKGNILERFSAQQFPDLHSELNLSSLELGDSALYFCASSVGSGETQYFGPGTRLLVL.

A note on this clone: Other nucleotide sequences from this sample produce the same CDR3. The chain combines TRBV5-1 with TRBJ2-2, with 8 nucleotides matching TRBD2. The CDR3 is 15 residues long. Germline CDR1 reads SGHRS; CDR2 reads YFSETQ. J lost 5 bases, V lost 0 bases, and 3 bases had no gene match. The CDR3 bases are TGCGCCAGCAGCTTGGGTAGCGGGGTAACCGGGGAGCTGTTTTTT. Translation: CASSLGSGVTGELFF. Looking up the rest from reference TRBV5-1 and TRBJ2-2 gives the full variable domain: KAGVTQTPRYLIKTRGQQVTLSCSPISGHRSVSWYQQTPGQGLQFLFEYFSETQRNKGNFPGRFSGRQFSNSRSEMNVSTLELGDSALYLCASSLGSGVTGELFFGEGSRLTVL.